The 5 T cell receptor beta chains below were found in one sample sequenced in a study of monozygotic twins with inflammatory bowel disease. TCRdb re-called the 5' RACE reads; one entry per CDR3 protein, DNA not given. This table holds around 450,000 distinct CDR3 sequences. Sequenced sample: blood. These receptors were obtained from a human donor with ulcerative colitis or Crohn's disease, or a healthy co-twin of an affected twin (not recorded which).

V usage is TRBV5-1 and J usage is TRBJ2-7. The length of the CDR3 is 14 residues. Germline assignment: CDR1 SGHRS and CDR2 YFSETQ. The CDR3 region is CASSFFSGTYEQYF.

The chain links TRBV30 to TRBJ1-2. CDR3 length equals 11 residues. The germline CDR1 and CDR2 sequences are GTSNPN and SVGIG (reference sequence). The CDR3 sequence: CARGSYGSYTF.

CDR3 sequence reads: CARGFSGTGDNEQFF. The chain joins TRBV7-9 to TRBJ2-1; the TCRdb D gene call, TRBD1, has no DNA to confirm it. CDR1 and CDR2 (germline): SEHNR, FQNEAQ (reference sequence). This CDR3 region has 15 residues.

The rearrangement joins TRBV12-3 or TRBV12-4 to TRBJ1-3; TCRdb's D gene call, TRBD1, goes unchecked for lack of DNA. The CDR3 has 16 amino acids. The CDR3 sequence: CASSTLLSRGGNTIYF.

This chain uses TRBV9 with TRBJ2-3; the TCRdb D gene call, TRBD2, has no DNA to confirm it. There are 14 residues in the CDR3. Germline V gene sequence: CDR1 SGDLS, CDR2 YYNGEE. The CDR3 sequence: CASSLRLVTDTQYF.